The entry below describes one T cell receptor (beta chain). Sequencing was performed with immunoSEQ multiplex PCR; in TCRdb, only in-frame clones are kept and a portion is missing. The profile shows 130,000 or so clones, around nine tenths of them singletons. This entry is derived from a study of blood T cell repertoires in COVID-19. Study context: From T cells, B-cell-depleted T cells, or PBMCs came the material, which was cDNA or gDNA.

The junction had 8 bases not matched to a gene; V was cut back by 6 bases and J by 10 bases. CDR1 and CDR2 from the germline V gene are SNHLY and FYNNEI. The CDR3 is 12 amino acids. V is TRBV2 and J is TRBJ1-1; 7 nucleotides match TRBD1. This TCR derives from a human donor in a cohort sampled during active COVID-19. Sequencing input: peripheral blood. The CDR3 DNA sequence: TGTGCCAGCAGCAGAGAACAGGGGCCAGCTTTCTTT. It translates to CASSREQGPAFF.